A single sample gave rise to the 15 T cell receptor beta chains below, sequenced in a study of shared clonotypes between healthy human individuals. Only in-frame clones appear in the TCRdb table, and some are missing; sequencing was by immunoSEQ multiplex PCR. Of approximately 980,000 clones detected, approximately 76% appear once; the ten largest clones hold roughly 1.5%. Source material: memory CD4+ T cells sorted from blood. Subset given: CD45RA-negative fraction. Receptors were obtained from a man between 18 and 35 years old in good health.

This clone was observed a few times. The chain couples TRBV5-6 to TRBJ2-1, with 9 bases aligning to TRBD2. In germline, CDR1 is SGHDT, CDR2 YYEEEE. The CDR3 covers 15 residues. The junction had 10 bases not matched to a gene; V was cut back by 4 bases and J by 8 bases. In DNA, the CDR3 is TGTGCCAGCAGCATCCCGCGGGGGGGCCTCGATGAGCAGTTCTTC. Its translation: CASSIPRGGLDEQFF.

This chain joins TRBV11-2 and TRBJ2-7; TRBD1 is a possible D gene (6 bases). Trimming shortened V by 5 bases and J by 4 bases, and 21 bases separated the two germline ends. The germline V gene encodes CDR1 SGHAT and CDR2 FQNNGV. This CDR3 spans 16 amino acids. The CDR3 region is CASSNKQGFFTYEQYF. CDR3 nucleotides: TGTGCCAGCAGCAACAAACAGGGATTTTTCACTTACGAGCAGTACTTC.

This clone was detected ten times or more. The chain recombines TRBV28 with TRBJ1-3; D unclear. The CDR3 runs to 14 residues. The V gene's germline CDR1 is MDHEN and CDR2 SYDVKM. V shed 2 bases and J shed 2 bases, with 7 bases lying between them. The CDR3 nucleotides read TGTGCCAGCAGTTTAACGGGGACTGGAAACACCATATATTTT. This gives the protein CASSLTGTGNTIYF.

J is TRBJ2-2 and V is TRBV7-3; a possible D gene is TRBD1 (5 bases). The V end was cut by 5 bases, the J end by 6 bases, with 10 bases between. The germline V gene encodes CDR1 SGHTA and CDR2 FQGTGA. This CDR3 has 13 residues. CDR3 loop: CASSVDSSGELFF. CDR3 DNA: TGTGCCAGCAGCGTAGACAGCTCCGGGGAGCTGTTTTTT.

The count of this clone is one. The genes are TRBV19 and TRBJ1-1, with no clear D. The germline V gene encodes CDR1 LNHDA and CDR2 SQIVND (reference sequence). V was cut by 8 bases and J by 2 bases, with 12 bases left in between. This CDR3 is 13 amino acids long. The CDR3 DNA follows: TGTGCCAGTCGCCGAACAAAAAACACTGAAGCTTTCTTT. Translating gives CASRRTKNTEAFF.

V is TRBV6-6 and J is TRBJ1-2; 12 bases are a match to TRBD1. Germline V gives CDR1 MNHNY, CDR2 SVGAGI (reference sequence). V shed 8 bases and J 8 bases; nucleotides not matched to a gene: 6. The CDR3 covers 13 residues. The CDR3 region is CASLGQGAYGYTF. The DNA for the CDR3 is TGTGCCAGCCTGGGACAGGGGGCGTACGGCTACACCTTC.

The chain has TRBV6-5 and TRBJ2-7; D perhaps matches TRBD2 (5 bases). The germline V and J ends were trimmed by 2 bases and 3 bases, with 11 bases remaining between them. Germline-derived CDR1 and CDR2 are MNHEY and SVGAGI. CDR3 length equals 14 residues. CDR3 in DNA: TGTGCCAGCAGTTACGGAGAGGGAGTCTACGAGCAGTACTTC. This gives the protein CASSYGEGVYEQYF.

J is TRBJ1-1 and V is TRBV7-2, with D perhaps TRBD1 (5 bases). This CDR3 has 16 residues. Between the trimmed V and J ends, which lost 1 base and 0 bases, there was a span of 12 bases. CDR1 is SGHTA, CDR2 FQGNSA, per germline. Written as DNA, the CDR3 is TGTGCCAGCAGCTTAGGGGTTGGCAGGGTGAACACTGAAGCTTTCTTT. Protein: CASSLGVGRVNTEAFF.

CDR3 sequence reads: CASSLFVREETQYF. The CDR3 coding sequence is TGTGCCAGCAGCTTGTTTGTCAGGGAAGAGACCCAGTACTTC. The V call is TRBV5-4, the J call TRBJ2-5, with a possible D match to TRBD1 (5 bases). CDR3 size: 14 residues. Germline V gene data show CDR1 as SGHNT and CDR2 as YYREEE (reference sequence). Trimming removed 1 base from V and 3 bases from J, with 10 bases in between.

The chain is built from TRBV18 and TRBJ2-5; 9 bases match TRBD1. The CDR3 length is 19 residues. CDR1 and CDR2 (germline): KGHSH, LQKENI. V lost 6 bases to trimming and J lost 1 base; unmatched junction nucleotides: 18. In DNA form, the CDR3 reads TGTGCCAGCTCTCCGCCGGGACAGGGAAGGGCCCGGGTCCAAGAGACCCAGTACTTC. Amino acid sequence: CASSPPGQGRARVQETQYF. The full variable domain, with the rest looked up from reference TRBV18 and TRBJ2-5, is NAGVMQNPRHLVRRRGQEARLRCSPMKGHSHVYWYRQLPEEGLKFMVYLQKENIIDESGMPKERFSAEFPKEGPSILRIQQVVRGDSAAYFCASSPPGQGRARVQETQYFGPGTRLLVL.

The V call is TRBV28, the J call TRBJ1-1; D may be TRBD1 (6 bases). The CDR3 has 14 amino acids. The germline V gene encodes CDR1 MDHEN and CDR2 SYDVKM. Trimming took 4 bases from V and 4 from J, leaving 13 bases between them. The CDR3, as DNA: TGTGCCAGCAGTTACGATACAGGGAGCACTGAAGCTTTCTTT. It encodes CASSYDTGSTEAFF.

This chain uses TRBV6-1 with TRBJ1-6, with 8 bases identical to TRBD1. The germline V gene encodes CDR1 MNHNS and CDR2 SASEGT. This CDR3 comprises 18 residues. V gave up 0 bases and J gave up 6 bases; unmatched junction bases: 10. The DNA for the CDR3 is TGTGCCAGCAGTGAAGCGCTTCGGGGTGGGACAGGTAATTCACCCCTCCACTTT. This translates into CASSEALRGGTGNSPLHF.

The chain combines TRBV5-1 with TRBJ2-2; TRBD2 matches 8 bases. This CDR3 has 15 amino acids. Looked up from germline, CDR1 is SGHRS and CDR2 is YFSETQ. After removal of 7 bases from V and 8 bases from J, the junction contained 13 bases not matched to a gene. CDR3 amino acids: CASHTSGSVPGELFF. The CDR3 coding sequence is TGCGCCAGCCACACCAGCGGGAGTGTACCAGGGGAGCTGTTTTTT.

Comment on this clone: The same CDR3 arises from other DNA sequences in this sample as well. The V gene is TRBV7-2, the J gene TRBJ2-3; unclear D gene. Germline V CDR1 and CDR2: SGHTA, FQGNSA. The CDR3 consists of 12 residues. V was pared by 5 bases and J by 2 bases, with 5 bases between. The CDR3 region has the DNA TGTGCCAGCAGCAGATTCACAGATACGCAGTATTTT. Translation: CASSRFTDTQYF.

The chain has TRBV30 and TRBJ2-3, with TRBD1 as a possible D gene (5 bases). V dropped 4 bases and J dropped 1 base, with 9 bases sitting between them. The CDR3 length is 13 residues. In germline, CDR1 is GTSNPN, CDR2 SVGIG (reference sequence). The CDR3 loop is CAWTQGGTDTQYF. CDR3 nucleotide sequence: TGTGCCTGGACCCAGGGTGGCACAGATACGCAGTATTTT.